Below, 31 T cell receptor beta chains from the same sample are listed, as sequenced in a study of T cell responses to AZD1222 COVID-19 vaccine. Produced via immunoSEQ multiplex PCR; TCRdb's table is partial and in-frame only. The table lists 120,000 or so clones, 88% of them singletons. The specimen comprised peripheral blood, sampled on day 0 of AZD1222 vaccination. The receptors derive from an adult in good health.

The chain links TRBV7-8 to TRBJ2-7; no definite D call. Germline V gene data show CDR1 as SGHVS and CDR2 as FQNEAQ. CDR3 length: 12 residues. Trimming shortened V by 5 bases and J by 0 bases, and 5 bases separated the two germline ends. CDR3 protein: CASSLFSYEQYF. In DNA form, the CDR3 reads TGTGCCAGCAGCCTCTTCTCCTACGAGCAGTACTTC. Variable domain in full (rest from reference TRBV7-8 and TRBJ2-7): GAGVSQSPRYKVAKRGQDVALRCDPISGHVSLFWYQQALGQGPEFLTYFQNEAQLDKSGLPSDRFFAERPEGSVSTLKIQRTQQEDSAVYLCASSLFSYEQYFGPGTRLTVT.

V is TRBV5-1 and J is TRBJ2-7; D unclear. This CDR3 spans 15 amino acids. The V and J ends lost 3 bases and 3 bases respectively, with 16 bases between them. The V gene's germline CDR1 is SGHRS and CDR2 YFSETQ. The CDR3 sequence: CASSSEPGRFYEQYF. The CDR3 nucleotides are TGCGCCAGCAGCTCAGAACCAGGACGTTTCTACGAGCAGTACTTC.

The chain couples TRBV19 to TRBJ1-5; D may be TRBD1 (6 bases). V lost 10 bases, J lost 2 bases, and 12 bases lay in between. The CDR3 sequence is 13 residues long. Germline loops: CDR1 LNHDA, CDR2 SQIVND (reference sequence). The CDR3 is CATIGGGNQPQHF. The CDR3 DNA sequence: TGTGCCACCATAGGGGGGGGCAATCAGCCCCAGCATTTT.

In this sample, this clone turned up once. The chain uses TRBV12-3 or TRBV12-4 and TRBJ1-2, with no clear D. With 3 bases removed from V and 8 bases from J, the gap between germline ends came to 13 bases. There are 13 residues in the CDR3. The CDR3 loop reads CASSLQEMGGYTF. CDR3 sequence (DNA): TGTGCCAGCAGTTTGCAGGAAATGGGGGGCTACACCTTC.

This clone was observed a handful of times. CDR3 loop: CASSFIGNDKPFF. CDR3 nucleotides: TGTGCCAGCAGTTTTATAGGGAATGATAAACCGTTCTTC. The chain recombines TRBV12-3 or TRBV12-4 with TRBJ2-1; D remains unclear. The CDR3 extends over 13 amino acids. V was pared by 3 bases and J by 15 bases, with 18 bases between.

The V call is TRBV7-3, the J call TRBJ2-7; a possible D gene is TRBD2 (6 bases). The V gene lost 5 bases and the J gene lost 6 bases, with 14 bases spanning the gap. The CDR3 sequence is 13 residues long. Germline CDR1 and CDR2: SGHTA and FQGTGA. This CDR3 reads CASSPTRSGEQYF. DNA of the CDR3: TGTGCCAGCAGCCCGACTAGGTCGGGCGAGCAGTACTTC.

V is TRBV7-2 and J is TRBJ1-2; no clear D. The V gene's germline CDR1 is SGHTA and CDR2 FQGNSA. This CDR3 is built from 12 residues. V gave up 3 bases and J gave up 8 bases, with 10 bases separating them. CDR3 sequence (DNA): TGTGCCAGCAGCTTTGAGGGCGGCGGCTACACCTTC. Translating gives CASSFEGGGYTF.

There are a few counts of this clone. V usage is TRBV6-5 and J usage is TRBJ1-6, with unresolved D. CDR3 length: 12 residues. Looked up from germline, CDR1 is MNHEY and CDR2 is SVGAGI. The V end lost 6 bases, the J end lost 11 bases, and 11 bases lay between the germline ends. CDR3 sequence (DNA): TGTGCCAGCAGCAGGAAGGAGGCACCCCTCCACTTT. Amino acids: CASSRKEAPLHF.

V usage is TRBV6-5 and J usage is TRBJ1-2; 7 bases map to TRBD1. The CDR3 runs to 16 residues. V dropped 5 bases and J dropped 3; count of bases not matched to a gene: 12. In germline, CDR1 is MNHEY, CDR2 SVGAGI. CDR3 in DNA: TGTGCCAGCAGTAACTATGATACCGGGACAGACTATGGCTACACCTTC. Amino acids: CASSNYDTGTDYGYTF.

The chain employs TRBV10-3 and TRBJ2-3; TRBD2 aligns across 8 bases. The V gene end was trimmed by 5 bases and the J gene end by 0 bases; junction bases not matched to a gene: 16. The CDR3 is made up of 19 amino acids. Germline V CDR1 and CDR2: ENHRY, SYGVKD. CDR3 sequence (DNA): TGTGCCATCAGTCCCGGGCAGAGCGGGAGACACAAAAGCACAGATACGCAGTATTTT. It specifies CAISPGQSGRHKSTDTQYF.

The V gene is TRBV3-1 (or the pseudogene TRBV3-2), the J gene TRBJ2-1; no reliable D call. With 4 bases removed from V and 6 bases from J, the gap between germline ends came to 16 bases. There are 15 residues in the CDR3. Per germline, CDR1 LGHDT and CDR2 YNNKEL (reference sequence). CDR3 sequence: CASSRSLTETNEQFF. The DNA of the CDR3 is TGTGCCAGCAGCCGGAGCCTCACAGAGACCAATGAGCAGTTCTTC.

CDR3 in amino acids: CASSGEGLAGESYNEQFF. The CDR3 DNA is TGCGCCAGCTCGGGAGAGGGACTAGCGGGAGAATCGTACAATGAGCAGTTCTTC. V and J are TRBV4-1 and TRBJ2-1; the match to TRBD2 covers 14 bases. The CDR3 is 18 amino acids. V shed 8 bases, J shed 4 bases, and the junction held 13 bases outside the gene matches. From germline, CDR1 is MGHRA and CDR2 YSYEKL.

Concerning this clone itself: Other DNA sequences of this sample code for an identical CDR3. The chain combines TRBV28 with TRBJ1-1; D remains ambiguous. This CDR3 spans 12 amino acids. V lost 3 bases and J 2 bases, leaving 4 bases between the germline ends. Germline assignment: CDR1 MDHEN and CDR2 SYDVKM. The CDR3 sequence: CASSLGNTEAFF. CDR3 bases: TGTGCCAGCAGTTTGGGCAACACTGAAGCTTTCTTT. Complete variable domain (other parts from reference TRBV28 and TRBJ1-1): DVKVTQSSRYLVKRTGEKVFLECVQDMDHENMFWYRQDPGLGLRLIYFSYDVKMKEKGDIPEGYSVSREKKERFSLILESASTNQTSMYLCASSLGNTEAFFGQGTRLTVV.

This chain links TRBV19 with TRBJ1-5; TRBD1 might be the D (5 bases). The CDR3 totals 17 residues. In germline, CDR1 is LNHDA, CDR2 SQIVND (reference sequence). Trimming cost V 3 bases and J 4 bases, with 19 bases left between them. The CDR3 nucleotides read TGTGCCAGTAGTATGGTTCAGGGCCTAGCGGGTAATCAGCCCCAGCATTTT. It is translated as CASSMVQGLAGNQPQHF.

The CDR3 loop is CASSATGFYGYTF. The CDR3, as DNA: TGTGCCAGCAGCGCAACAGGTTTTTATGGCTACACCTTC. The rearrangement links TRBV9 to TRBJ1-2, with D possibly being TRBD1 (5 bases). The CDR3 has 13 amino acids. Germline loops: CDR1 SGDLS, CDR2 YYNGEE. V was cut by 3 bases and J by 5 bases, with 11 bases left in between.

CDR3 in amino acids: CASSQGGVLAKNIQYF. The CDR3 bases are TGTGCCAGCAGCCAAGGGGGGGTCTTAGCCAAAAACATTCAGTACTTC. The V gene is TRBV3-1 (or the pseudogene TRBV3-2), the J gene TRBJ2-4; D perhaps matches TRBD2 (6 bases). Between the trimmed V and J ends, which lost 1 base and 0 bases, there was a span of 10 bases. Germline values: CDR1 LGHDT, CDR2 YNNKEL (reference sequence). The CDR3 is 16 residues long.

The rearrangement uses TRBV6-7 and TRBJ2-7; 9 bases are shared with TRBD1. TRBV6-7 is an ORF for which the function is uncertain. The CDR3 runs to 16 residues. V was clipped by 1 base and J by 5 bases; unmatched bases: 9. The CDR3 DNA follows: TGTGCCAGCAGTTACTATGGGACAGGGAGTCGCCACGAGCAGTACTTC. It specifies CASSYYGTGSRHEQYF.

V usage is TRBV5-6 and J usage is TRBJ1-2, with unresolved D. The CDR3 sequence is 13 residues long. Between the trimmed V and J ends, which lost 1 base and 6 bases, there was a span of 10 bases. CDR1 is SGHDT and CDR2 is YYEEEE in the germline V gene. The CDR3 coding sequence is TGTGCCAGCAGCTTGTACAGAAGAGATGGCTACACCTTC. Its protein product is CASSLYRRDGYTF.

This clone has more than one count but fewer than ten. The J gene is TRBJ1-5, the V gene TRBV2, with D uncertain. Germline V CDR1 and CDR2: SNHLY, FYNNEI. V was clipped by 0 bases and J by 3 bases, with 9 bases between them. This CDR3 is built from 15 residues. The chain's CDR3 is CASSEAAFTNQPQHF. The CDR3 DNA follows: TGTGCCAGCAGTGAAGCGGCGTTTACCAATCAGCCCCAGCATTTT.

The chain recombines TRBV19 with TRBJ1-1; 11 positions match TRBD1. The CDR3 is made up of 14 amino acids. CDR1 LNHDA and CDR2 SQIVND come from the germline V gene (reference sequence). The CDR3 loop reads CVIKGTGGVTEAFF. Here the CDR3 DNA reads TGTGTCATAAAGGGGACAGGGGGAGTCACTGAAGCTTTCTTT.

This clone has just one count. The sample carries other DNA sequences with the same CDR3. DNA for the CDR3: TGTGCCAGCAGCTCCCAGGGGGAGGGTGGCTACACCTTC. This translates into CASSSQGEGGYTF. The chain links TRBV7-2 to TRBJ1-2; TRBD1 matches 7 bases. The CDR3 length is 13 residues. Per germline, CDR1 SGHTA and CDR2 FQGNSA. Trimming at V came to 4 bases and at J to 7 bases, leaving 6 bases not matched to a gene.

The rearrangement joins TRBV6-5 to TRBJ2-7; 11 bases line up with TRBD2. Germline values: CDR1 MNHEY, CDR2 SVGAGI. This CDR3 is 15 amino acids long. The V gene end was trimmed by 5 bases and the J gene end by 6 bases; junction bases not matched to a gene: 9. CDR3 DNA sequence: TGTGCCAGCAGTCCCTTAGCGGGGGGGCTTCGCGAGCAGTACTTC. Translation gives CASSPLAGGLREQYF.

This chain joins TRBV19 and TRBJ2-4; TRBD2 might be the D (5 bases). The CDR3 covers 15 residues. Germline V lookup: CDR1 LNHDA, CDR2 SQIVND (reference sequence). Deletions cut 5 bases from V and 3 bases from J, with 14 bases between. The CDR3 reads CASSPHPRGKNIQYF. CDR3 sequence (DNA): TGTGCCAGTAGTCCTCATCCCCGGGGCAAAAACATTCAGTACTTC. The full variable domain, completed using reference TRBV19 and TRBJ2-4, is DGGITQSPKYLFRKEGQNVTLSCEQNLNHDAMYWYRQDPGQGLRLIYYSQIVNDFQKGDIAEGYSVSREKKESFPLTVTSAQKNPTAFYLCASSPHPRGKNIQYFGAGTRLSVL.

The gene calls are TRBV6-6 and TRBJ1-4; weak D call: TRBD1 (5 bases). CDR1 is MNHNY and CDR2 is SVGAGI in the germline V gene (reference sequence). V gave up 5 bases and J gave up 3 bases, with 13 bases separating them. This CDR3 has 15 residues. CDR3 in amino acids: CASSADSASNEKLFF. In DNA form, the CDR3 reads TGTGCCAGCAGTGCCGACAGCGCTTCTAATGAAAAACTGTTTTTT.

The genes are TRBV7-9 and TRBJ2-1; TRBD2 might be the D (6 bases). The CDR3 length is 12 residues. Germline V CDR1 and CDR2: SEHNR, FQNEAQ (reference sequence). Trimming took 8 bases from V and 5 from J, leaving 10 bases between them. The CDR3 is CASGEVHNEQFF. Written as DNA, the CDR3 is TGTGCCAGCGGGGAGGTCCACAATGAGCAGTTCTTC.

The chain links TRBV6-5 to TRBJ2-2; D gene uncertain. Germline V gene data show CDR1 as MNHEY and CDR2 as SVGAGI. CDR3 length equals 13 residues. Between the trimmed V and J ends, which lost 10 bases and 5 bases, there was a span of 14 bases. The CDR3 protein is CATQSRRTGELFF. The CDR3 DNA reads TGTGCCACCCAAAGTAGGCGGACCGGGGAGCTGTTTTTT.

This clone has just a few counts. This sequence joins TRBV5-5 and TRBJ1-2; 7 positions agree with TRBD1. CDR3 length equals 14 residues. CDR1 and CDR2 from the germline V gene are SGHKS and YYEKEE (reference sequence). The V gene end was trimmed by 4 bases and the J gene end by 1 base; junction bases not matched to a gene: 4. Here the CDR3 reads CASSPRDSNYGYTF. DNA for the CDR3: TGTGCCAGCAGCCCCCGGGACAGTAACTATGGCTACACCTTC.

The chain uses TRBV6-1 and TRBJ2-5; TRBD2 agrees at 9 bases. This CDR3 has 14 residues. Germline assignment: CDR1 MNHNS and CDR2 SASEGT. V lost 8 bases to trimming and J lost 5 bases; unmatched junction nucleotides: 9. CDR3 bases: TGTGCCAGCTCTGAAGCGGGAGGAGGGGAGACCCAGTACTTC. Its translation: CASSEAGGGETQYF.

DNA for the CDR3: TGTGCCAGCAGCCGACTTAGCACAGATACGCAGTATTTT. Translated, it gives CASSRLSTDTQYF. The chain uses TRBV7-8 and TRBJ2-3; no clear D gene. CDR1 SGHVS and CDR2 FQNEAQ come from the germline V gene. Between the trimmed V and J ends, which lost 5 bases and 0 bases, there was a span of 6 bases. The CDR3 loop spans 13 amino acids.

This chain links TRBV6-6 with TRBJ2-7; D unresolved. Germline values: CDR1 MNHNY, CDR2 SVGAGI (reference sequence). CDR3 length equals 16 residues. Trimming took off 7 bases at V and 3 bases at J, with 22 bases between the two ends. The CDR3 DNA follows: TGTGCCAGCATGAGTTTTACCGGACCGTTATACTACGAGCAGTACTTC. This sequence encodes CASMSFTGPLYYEQYF.

The chain has TRBV19 and TRBJ2-1; 11 bases are shared with TRBD2. V trimming: 10 bases; J trimming: 10 bases; junction bases outside the gene matches: 12. This CDR3 is 14 amino acids long. Germline CDR1 and CDR2: LNHDA and SQIVND (reference sequence). DNA for the CDR3: TGTGCCACCCCGACTAGCGGGAAGTGTGAGGAGCAGTTCTTC. Translating gives CATPTSGKCEEQFF. The full variable domain, with the rest looked up from reference TRBV19 and TRBJ2-1, is DGGITQSPKYLFRKEGQNVTLSCEQNLNHDAMYWYRQDPGQGLRLIYYSQIVNDFQKGDIAEGYSVSREKKESFPLTVTSAQKNPTAFYLCATPTSGKCEEQFFGPGTRLTVL.